This T cell receptor (beta chain) was recovered during a study of cytomegalovirus exposure and HLA in healthy donors. For the study at large: A prior analysis found 95 million to 140 million unique TCR beta sequences from about 179 million T cells.

Each donor was healthy, and each was a bone marrow donor. The PCR contained 60 Vbeta and 13 Jbeta primers. This table comes from immunoSEQ multiplex PCR, and its TCRdb copy is limited to in-frame clones, with some not included. This table holds 150,000 to 200,000 clones, over 75% found once. With regard to this clone: What it binds is unknown.

Study results and limitations: A classifier reportedly called cytomegalovirus status with high sensitivity and specificity. HLA allele associations emerged for roughly 17,000 TCR beta sequences in a later analysis, at 0.05 false discovery rate.

Germline trimming cut 4 bases from V and 7 bases from J; bases unmatched to any gene: 10. This CDR3 is built from 17 residues. Germline V gene sequence: CDR1 SGHTA, CDR2 FQGNSA. The chain couples TRBV7-2 to TRBJ2-4, with 13 bases aligning to TRBD2. This receptor was taken from a female donor in good health and CMV-seronegative. Sequenced input: PBMCs. Here the CDR3 DNA reads TGTGCCAGCAGCTCAATACTAGCGGGGGGGACGGGTAACATTCAGTACTTC. Translated: CASSSILAGGTGNIQYF. Complete variable domain (other parts from reference TRBV7-2 and TRBJ2-4): GAGVSQSPSNKVTEKGKDVELRCDPISGHTALYWYRQSLGQGLEFLIYFQGNSAPDKSGLPSDRFSAERTGGSVSTLTIQRTQQEDSAVYLCASSSILAGGTGNIQYFGAGTRLSVL.